This paragraph reports one T cell receptor (beta chain). The sample is drawn from a study of blood T cell repertoires in COVID-19. Across the study: Acute-phase and convalescent COVID-19 samples originated in the United States, Italy and Spain.

Method: immunoSEQ multiplex PCR; TCRdb's copy keeps in-frame clones and lacks some. The sample includes some 320,000 clones, about 87% of them seen just once. The V gene lost 3 bases and the J gene lost 9 bases, with 14 bases spanning the gap. The CDR3 spans 13 residues. The material sequenced was peripheral blood. This clonotype was sampled from a woman aged 45-59 years who had recovered from COVID-19. V gene TRBV12-3 or TRBV12-4 combines with J gene TRBJ1-2; D call uncertain. The CDR3 loop is CASSFAEVTRYTF. The DNA for the CDR3 is TGTGCCAGCAGTTTTGCGGAAGTCACTCGCTACACCTTC.